A selection of T cell receptor beta chains follows, all from one sample in a study of Ad26.COV2.S vaccination and SARS-CoV-2 variants. Measured with immunoSEQ multiplex PCR; TCRdb has only the in-frame clones, and not every one. The sample records around 450,000 clones, roughly 89% being singletons. Sequenced here: peripheral blood, sampled in a trial of Ad26.COV2.S vaccine versus placebo. The receptors derive from a person between 18 and 60 years old who received the Ad26.COV2.S COVID-19 vaccine or a placebo. Both conserved end residues are part of each CDR3. Each record gives: clone size, D gene, V gene, J gene, CDR3 protein, CDR3 DNA. D genes are given only for firm matches. The size entry is marked missing in some rows and otherwise reads once, few, many or a size class.

-,-,TRBV5-8,TRBJ2-5,CASSRQETQYF,TGTGCCAGCTCACGTCAAGAGACCCAGTACTTC
-,TRBD1,TRBV10-3,TRBJ2-2,CASRAGGYTGELFF,TGTGCCAGTAGGGCAGGGGGTTACACCGGGGAGCTGTTTTTT
-,-,TRBV2,TRBJ1-1,CASTGALNTEAFF,TGTGCCAGCACAGGGGCTCTGAACACTGAAGCTTTCTTT
-,-,TRBV28,TRBJ1-5,CASSLVNQPQHF,TGTGCCAGCAGTTTAGTGAATCAGCCCCAGCATTTT
-,TRBD1,TRBV10-3,TRBJ2-2,CAISERGQGVGELFF,TGTGCCATCAGTGAAAGAGGACAGGGGGTCGGGGAGCTGTTTTTT
-,TRBD2,TRBV29-1,TRBJ2-5,CSVEGMGGDETQYF,TGCAGCGTTGAAGGGATGGGAGGGGATGAGACCCAGTACTTC
-,TRBD1,TRBV5-1,TRBJ1-4,CASSLMTGDNEKLFF,TGCGCCAGCAGCTTGATGACAGGGGATAATGAAAAACTGTTTTTT
-,-,TRBV3-1/TRBV3-2,TRBJ2-3,CASSQTAGLRLITDTQYF,TGTGCCAGCAGCCAAACCGCGGGACTTCGCTTGATTACAGATACGCAGTATTTT
-,TRBD1,TRBV18,TRBJ2-1,CASSQDRDQFF,TGTGCCAGCTCACAAGACAGGGACCAGTTCTTC
-,-,TRBV7-3,TRBJ2-1,CASSLAGPLYNEQFF,TGTGCCAGCAGCTTAGCGGGGCCCCTATACAATGAGCAGTTCTTC
-,-,TRBV4-2,TRBJ1-2,CASSQDRGQGRKAYPFNYGYTF,TGTGCCAGCAGCCAAGACCGGGGCCAGGGTAGAAAGGCGTATCCATTTAACTATGGCTACACCTTC
-,TRBD1,TRBV5-1,TRBJ1-2,CASSLGGDSYGYTF,TGCGCCAGCAGCTTGGGTGGGGACAGCTATGGCTACACCTTC
-,-,TRBV7-9,TRBJ1-4,CASSFTNEKLFF,TGTGCCAGCAGCTTCACTAATGAAAAACTGTTTTTT
-,TRBD1,TRBV24-1,TRBJ2-2,CATSDRRGSGELFF,TGTGCCACCAGTGATCGCAGGGGGAGCGGGGAGCTGTTTTTT
-,TRBD2,TRBV11-3,TRBJ2-5,CASSPTSGRALETQYF,TGTGCCAGCAGTCCGACTAGCGGGAGGGCCCTTGAGACCCAGTACTTC
-,-,TRBV18,TRBJ2-2,CASSPRPAPYTGELFF,TGTGCCAGCTCACCTAGGCCAGCTCCTTATACCGGGGAGCTGTTTTTT
once,TRBD1,TRBV6-6,TRBJ2-5,CASSYSDRDQETQYF,TGTGCCAGCAGTTACTCTGACAGGGACCAAGAGACCCAGTACTTC
once,-,TRBV23-1,TRBJ1-1,CASSQDTGLGTEAFF,TGCGCCAGCAGTCAAGACACGGGACTTGGGACTGAAGCTTTCTTT
-,-,TRBV2,TRBJ1-6,CASSEGGFNYSPLHF,TGTGCCAGCAGTGAAGGGGGTTTTAATTATTCACCCCTCCACTTT
-,-,TRBV3-1/TRBV3-2,TRBJ1-4,CASSPLEWGGEKLFF,TGTGCCAGCAGCCCCCTAGAGTGGGGGGGTGAAAAACTGTTTTTT
-,TRBD1,TRBV19,TRBJ1-6,CASSIGTGVDDNSPLHF,TGTGCCAGTAGTATAGGGACAGGGGTAGATGATAATTCACCCCTCCACTTT
-,TRBD2,TRBV4-2,TRBJ2-1,CASSQDAGGYNEQFF,TGTGCCAGCAGCCAAGACGCGGGAGGCTACAATGAGCAGTTCTTC
-,-,TRBV11-3,TRBJ1-3,CASSSSQGDTIYF,TGTGCCAGCAGCTCTTCACAGGGAGACACCATATATTTT
-,-,TRBV5-6,TRBJ2-3,CASRGVAGWKDTQYF,TGTGCCAGCAGGGGCGTCGCAGGGTGGAAAGATACGCAGTATTTT
-,-,TRBV19,TRBJ1-2,CASSILANYGYTF,TGTGCCAGTAGTATATTGGCAAACTATGGCTACACCTTC
-,-,TRBV4-3,TRBJ1-5,CASSQDPPRSNQPQHF,TGCGCCAGCAGCCAAGATCCGCCCAGGTCAAATCAGCCCCAGCATTTT
-,TRBD2,TRBV5-6,TRBJ2-3,CASSLRLAGGPWEDTQYF,TGTGCCAGCAGCCTGAGACTAGCGGGGGGGCCTTGGGAAGATACGCAGTATTTT
-,-,TRBV19,TRBJ2-3,CASSMFRETDTQYF,TGTGCCAGTAGTATGTTTCGGGAGACAGATACGCAGTATTTT
-,TRBD2,TRBV29-1,TRBJ2-2,CSAGGGLGTGELFF,TGCAGCGCGGGGGGAGGGCTTGGTACCGGGGAGCTGTTTTTT
-,-,TRBV6-5,TRBJ2-2,CASSLQTGRNTGELFF,TGTGCCAGCAGTTTACAAACGGGACGTAACACCGGGGAGCTGTTTTTT
-,-,TRBV4-2,TRBJ2-4,CASSQDGSGETKNIQYF,TGTGCCAGCAGCCAAGATGGCAGCGGAGAGACCAAAAACATTCAGTACTTC
-,-,TRBV9,TRBJ1-4,CASSVGVGVNEKLFF,TGTGCCAGCAGCGTAGGGGTTGGGGTTAATGAAAAACTGTTTTTT
-,-,TRBV12-3/TRBV12-4,TRBJ1-1,CASSLNVDTEAFF,TGTGCCAGCAGTTTGAATGTCGACACTGAAGCTTTCTTT
-,-,TRBV2,TRBJ2-1,CASRAGANNEQFF,TGTGCCAGCAGGGCAGGGGCTAACAATGAGCAGTTCTTC
-,-,TRBV3-1/TRBV3-2,TRBJ2-3,CASATSIEYF,TGTGCCAGCGCGACTTCCATAGAGTATTTT
-,TRBD1,TRBV2,TRBJ1-5,CASGKSNRGSGQPQHF,TGTGCCAGCGGGAAGAGTAACAGGGGTTCGGGGCAGCCCCAGCATTTT
-,TRBD2,TRBV7-3,TRBJ2-3,CASSFSGGASDTQYF,TGTGCCAGCAGCTTTAGCGGGGGGGCCTCAGATACGCAGTATTTT
once,TRBD2,TRBV6-1,TRBJ2-3,CASSESGSEQYF,TGTGCCAGCAGTGAGAGCGGGAGTGAGCAGTATTTT
-,TRBD1,TRBV7-2,TRBJ1-2,CASSLVGTGGVYGYTF,TGTGCCAGCAGCTTAGTAGGGACAGGGGGAGTCTATGGCTACACCTTC
-,TRBD1,TRBV29-1,TRBJ2-3,CSVPRGHTDTQYF,TGCAGCGTCCCCAGGGGGCACACAGATACGCAGTATTTT
-,TRBD1,TRBV7-3,TRBJ1-2,CASSLAGGSGYTF,TGTGCCAGCAGCTTAGCAGGGGGCAGTGGCTACACCTTC
-,-,TRBV7-3,TRBJ2-3,CASSSATDTQYF,TGTGCCAGCAGCTCAGCCACAGATACGCAGTATTTT
-,-,TRBV21-1,TRBJ1-2,CASTGTYGYTF,TGTGCCAGTACAGGGACTTATGGCTACACCTTC
-,TRBD1,TRBV5-1,TRBJ1-1,CASALQGASTEAFF,TGCGCCAGCGCGTTACAGGGGGCGAGCACTGAAGCTTTCTTT
-,-,TRBV3-1/TRBV3-2,TRBJ1-5,CASSQERSPITEVGQPQHF,TGTGCCAGCAGCCAAGAACGCTCGCCCATTACAGAAGTCGGTCAGCCCCAGCATTTT
once,-,TRBV2,TRBJ1-4,CASTAGTWREKLFF,TGTGCCAGCACAGCGGGCACCTGGAGGGAAAAACTGTTTTTT
-,-,TRBV10-3,TRBJ1-2,CAISALEDLYGYTF,TGTGCCATCAGTGCTCTGGAAGACTTGTATGGCTACACCTTC
-,-,TRBV19,TRBJ2-1,CASSIGQYNEQFF,TGTGCCAGTAGTATAGGACAGTACAATGAGCAGTTCTTC
few,-,TRBV9,TRBJ2-3,CASSVVGDTQYF,TGTGCCAGCAGCGTAGTAGGAGATACGCAGTATTTT
-,-,TRBV28,TRBJ1-2,CASSPPGSGYTF,TGTGCCAGCAGTCCCCCCGGCAGTGGCTACACCTTC
-,-,TRBV24-1,TRBJ2-1,CATSDLRWSGEQFF,TGTGCCACCAGTGATTTGCGTTGGTCGGGGGAGCAGTTCTTC